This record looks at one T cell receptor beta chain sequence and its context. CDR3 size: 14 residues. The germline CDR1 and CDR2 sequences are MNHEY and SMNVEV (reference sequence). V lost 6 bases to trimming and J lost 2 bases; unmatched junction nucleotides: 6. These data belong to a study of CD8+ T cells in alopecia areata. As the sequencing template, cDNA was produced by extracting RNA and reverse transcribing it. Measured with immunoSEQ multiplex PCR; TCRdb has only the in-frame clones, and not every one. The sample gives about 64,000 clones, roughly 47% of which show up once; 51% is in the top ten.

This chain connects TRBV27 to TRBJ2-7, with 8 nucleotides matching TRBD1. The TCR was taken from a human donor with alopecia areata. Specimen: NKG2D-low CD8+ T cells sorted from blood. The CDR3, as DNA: TGTGCCAGCAGGGAGACAGGGGTCCCCTACGAGCAGTACTTC. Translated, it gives CASRETGVPYEQYF.